The 23 T cell receptor beta chains reported below all come from one sample, sequenced in a study of blood T cell repertoires in COVID-19. Sequenced by immunoSEQ multiplex PCR; TCRdb stores in-frame clones only, minus some. The sample lists 250,000 to 300,000 clones, 87% occurring once. Specimen: peripheral blood. Receptor source: a woman in her forties or fifties who had recovered from COVID-19.

The chain has TRBV7-2 and TRBJ2-7; a possible D gene is TRBD1 (6 bases). From germline, CDR1 is SGHTA and CDR2 FQGNSA. Trimming stripped 5 bases from V and 7 bases from J, with 12 bases between. The CDR3 contains 12 residues. The CDR3 loop reads CASSGRTDEQYF. CDR3 in DNA: TGTGCCAGCAGCGGACGGACAGATGAGCAGTACTTC. Full variable domain (remainder filled in from reference TRBV7-2 and TRBJ2-7): GAGVSQSPSNKVTEKGKDVELRCDPISGHTALYWYRQSLGQGLEFLIYFQGNSAPDKSGLPSDRFSAERTGGSVSTLTIQRTQQEDSAVYLCASSGRTDEQYFGPGTRLTVT.

The chain joins TRBV27 to TRBJ2-1, with 8 bases lining up with TRBD1. V dropped 3 bases and J dropped 3; count of bases not matched to a gene: 10. The CDR3 has 17 residues. The V gene's germline CDR1 is MNHEY and CDR2 SMNVEV (reference sequence). CDR3 protein: CASSFFGTGLHYNEQFF. CDR3 sequence (DNA): TGTGCCAGCAGTTTCTTTGGGACAGGTCTACACTACAATGAGCAGTTCTTC.

The chain joins TRBV5-1 to TRBJ2-5, with D possibly being TRBD1 (6 bases). V was shortened by 5 bases and J by 1 base, with 12 bases between the two germline ends. The germline gives CDR1 SGHRS, CDR2 YFSETQ. CDR3 length: 14 residues. The CDR3 coding sequence is TGCGCCAGCAGATGGGGGCCACCCCAAGAGACCCAGTACTTC. Amino acids: CASRWGPPQETQYF.

The chain uses TRBV6-5 and TRBJ1-2, with no clear D. The V and J ends lost 1 base and 7 bases respectively, with 10 bases between them. Germline-derived CDR1 and CDR2 are MNHEY and SVGAGI. CDR3 length: 13 residues. CDR3 in amino acids: CASSYFRDPGYTF. CDR3 DNA: TGTGCCAGCAGTTACTTCCGGGATCCTGGCTACACCTTC.

The J gene is TRBJ2-2, the V gene TRBV9, with 7 bases identical to TRBD2. Unmatched junction bases numbered 10, after V lost 0 bases and J lost 5 bases. The germline CDR1 and CDR2 sequences are SGDLS and YYNGEE. The CDR3 covers 17 residues. The chain's CDR3 is CASSVGPGGLGTGELFF. The CDR3 DNA is TGTGCCAGCAGCGTAGGTCCGGGGGGATTAGGGACCGGGGAGCTGTTTTTT.

This rearrangement joins TRBV9 to TRBJ2-7; the D gene is possibly TRBD2 (6 bases). This CDR3 is built from 13 residues. V was clipped by 1 base and J by 6 bases, with 11 bases between them. Germline V gene data show CDR1 as SGDLS and CDR2 as YYNGEE. The CDR3 nucleotides read TGTGCCAGCAGCGTAAGACTAGTATCCGAGCAGTACTTC. Its translation is CASSVRLVSEQYF.

The chain carries TRBV19 and TRBJ2-7, with D tentatively TRBD2 (5 bases). Germline V gene sequence: CDR1 LNHDA, CDR2 SQIVND (reference sequence). The CDR3 length is 15 residues. Trimming cost V 1 base and J 0 bases, with 10 bases left between them. CDR3: CASSIALTNSYEQYF. CDR3 sequence (DNA): TGTGCCAGTAGTATAGCCCTGACTAACTCCTACGAGCAGTACTTC.

This clone appeared many times. The chain employs TRBV3-1 (or the pseudogene TRBV3-2) and TRBJ1-2; the D is unclear. V was clipped by 5 bases and J by 5 bases, with 12 bases between them. The V gene's germline CDR1 is LGHDT and CDR2 YNNKEL (reference sequence). The CDR3 consists of 13 residues. CDR3: CASSSEGLYGYTF. The CDR3 nucleotides are TGTGCCAGCAGCTCGGAGGGCCTTTATGGCTACACCTTC.

The chain recombines TRBV5-1 with TRBJ1-1; D perhaps matches TRBD1 (6 bases). Germline CDR1 and CDR2: SGHRS and YFSETQ. Trimming took off 2 bases at V and 6 bases at J, with 14 bases between the two ends. The CDR3 runs 14 residues. CDR3 DNA sequence: TGCGCCAGCAGCTTCCAGGCAGGGGTCCCTGAAGCTTTCTTT. This sequence encodes CASSFQAGVPEAFF.

The chain couples TRBV7-9 to TRBJ1-5; possibly TRBD1 for D (6 bases). V lost 4 bases and J lost 5, with 15 bases in between. CDR3 length equals 15 residues. The germline CDR1 and CDR2 sequences are SEHNR and FQNEAQ (reference sequence). The CDR3 region is CASSSTQAGDQPQHF. The CDR3, as DNA: TGTGCCAGCAGCTCTACCCAGGCAGGGGATCAGCCCCAGCATTTT. The full variable domain, rest sourced from reference TRBV7-9 and TRBJ1-5, is DTGVSQNPRHKITKRGQNVTFRCDPISEHNRLYWYRQTLGQGPEFLTYFQNEAQLEKSRLLSDRFSAERPKGSFSTLEIQRTEQGDSAMYLCASSSTQAGDQPQHFGDGTRLSIL.

This rearrangement joins TRBV11-2 to TRBJ1-6, with TRBD1 identical over 10 bases. The CDR3 has 15 amino acids. With V trimmed by 8 bases and J by 7 bases, 8 bases remained unmatched. The germline gives CDR1 SGHAT, CDR2 FQNNGV. The CDR3 DNA sequence: TGTGCCAGCGCGGGACAGGGGACAGGGAATTCACCCCTCCACTTT. Its translation: CASAGQGTGNSPLHF.

The chain employs TRBV7-2 and TRBJ2-1, with a weak D call TRBD1 (6 bases). Germline V lookup: CDR1 SGHTA, CDR2 FQGNSA. With 4 bases removed from V and 10 bases from J, the gap between germline ends came to 8 bases. The CDR3 covers 11 residues. DNA for the CDR3: TGTGCCAGCAGCTCCGGGACAGAGCAGTTCTTC. Amino acid sequence: CASSSGTEQFF.

The J gene is TRBJ2-1, the V gene TRBV27; 11 bases map to TRBD2. The V gene's germline CDR1 is MNHEY and CDR2 SMNVEV (reference sequence). The V and J ends lost 5 bases and 4 bases, in that order; junction bases with no gene match: 10. The CDR3 is 17 residues long. The CDR3 is CASSRRTSGRIYNEQFF. The CDR3 nucleotides are TGTGCCAGCAGTCGACGGACTAGCGGGCGCATTTACAATGAGCAGTTCTTC.

The chain employs TRBV18 and TRBJ1-2, with D perhaps matching TRBD1 (5 bases). Germline V gene lookup returns CDR1 KGHSH and CDR2 LQKENI. V gave up 2 bases and J gave up 6 bases, with 7 bases separating them. The CDR3 loop spans 12 amino acids. The CDR3 sequence is CASSPGGDGYTF. The CDR3 DNA follows: TGTGCCAGCTCACCAGGGGGGGATGGCTACACCTTC.

This chain links TRBV28 with TRBJ1-1; D unresolved. In germline, CDR1 is MDHEN, CDR2 SYDVKM. V lost 2 bases to trimming and J lost 7 bases, with 11 bases between them. The CDR3 has 13 residues. The CDR3 loop is CASSLGGRFEAFF. The CDR3 DNA reads TGTGCCAGCAGTTTAGGAGGTAGATTTGAAGCTTTCTTT.

This sequence joins TRBV13 and TRBJ2-1, with TRBD2 matching over 9 bases. Unmatched junction bases numbered 11, after V lost 5 bases and J lost 3 bases. Germline-derived CDR1 and CDR2 are PRHDT and FYEKMQ (reference sequence). This CDR3 region has 17 residues. CDR3 in amino acids: CASSPTGLARDYNEQFF. Here the CDR3 DNA reads TGTGCCAGCAGCCCCACTGGACTAGCGAGAGACTACAATGAGCAGTTCTTC. Supplemented by reference TRBV13 and TRBJ2-1, the full variable domain reads AAGVIQSPRHLIKEKRETATLKCYPIPRHDTVYWYQQGPGQDPQFLISFYEKMQSDKGSIPDRFSAQQFSDYHSELNMSSLELGDSALYFCASSPTGLARDYNEQFFGPGTRLTVL.

The genes are TRBV6-5 and TRBJ1-3, with D possibly being TRBD1 (5 bases). CDR3 size: 14 residues. The V end lost 5 bases, the J end lost 4 bases, and 12 bases lay between the germline ends. Per germline, CDR1 MNHEY and CDR2 SVGAGI. The CDR3 DNA reads as TGTGCCAGCAGTCTCGACAGAGACGGAAACACCATATATTTT. Amino acid sequence: CASSLDRDGNTIYF.

V is TRBV2 and J is TRBJ2-5; 7 positions agree with TRBD1. V shed 6 bases, J shed 2 bases, and the junction held 9 bases outside the gene matches. Per the germline V gene, CDR1 is SNHLY and CDR2 is FYNNEI. This CDR3 region has 15 residues. In DNA form, the CDR3 reads TGTGCCAGCAGAACCCGGGACAGACTTCAAGAGACCCAGTACTTC. It translates to CASRTRDRLQETQYF.

The J gene is TRBJ1-2, the V gene TRBV29-1; 12 nucleotides align to TRBD1. The CDR3 spans 15 residues. CDR1 and CDR2 (germline): SQVTM, ANQGSEA. Unmatched junction bases numbered 7, after V lost 3 bases and J lost 5 bases. The CDR3 region is CSVDLGTGGVYGYTF. CDR3 bases: TGCAGCGTTGACCTAGGGACAGGGGGCGTGTATGGCTACACCTTC.

On this clone: As the CDR3 is not closed by the conserved phenylalanine or tryptophan, this likely results from a read error. The DNA is omitted, as the CDR3 cannot be located on it reliably, and the CDR3 follows TCRdb's listing. This chain links TRBV15 with TRBJ2-7; the DNA was not used to check the table's D call, TRBD1. The CDR3 comprises 8 residues, both ends counted. Germline assignment: CDR1 LNHNV and CDR2 YYDKDF (reference sequence). The CDR3 reads CATSREWA.

The V and J genes are TRBV6-5 and TRBJ2-3; 9 bases fit TRBD1. CDR3 length equals 14 residues. Unmatched junction bases numbered 2, after V lost 1 base and J lost 6 bases. Germline V lookup: CDR1 MNHEY, CDR2 SVGAGI. The CDR3 DNA is TGTGCCAGCAGTTACTTAGGACAGGGGGATACGCAGTATTTT. Translating it yields CASSYLGQGDTQYF.

The chain carries TRBV4-3 and TRBJ1-1, with D perhaps TRBD1 (6 bases). Between the trimmed V and J ends, which lost 6 bases and 4 bases, there was a span of 15 bases. The CDR3 has 14 residues. Germline V gene lookup returns CDR1 LGHNA and CDR2 YSLEER. The CDR3 bases are TGCGCCAGCAGACTACAGGGCGAAGGCACTGAAGCTTTCTTT. Translation gives CASRLQGEGTEAFF.

This rearrangement joins TRBV28 to TRBJ2-4; 7 bases match TRBD2. The CDR3 runs to 12 residues. V lost 2 bases, J lost 15 bases, and 7 bases stayed unmatched. Germline V gene data show CDR1 as MDHEN and CDR2 as SYDVKM. The CDR3 nucleotides read TGTGCCAGCAGTTTAGGGGACTATGGACGGTACTTC. The encoded protein is CASSLGDYGRYF.